Listed here are 3 T cell receptor beta chains from one sample, sequenced in a study of blood T cell repertoires in COVID-19 (dated by TCRdb to 2018 to 2021). Receptor amplification or capture employed the immunoSEQ multiplex PCR assay. Here the immuneACCESS table is served through TCRdb, limited to in-frame sequences with V and J called. Missing clones are a known gap in these copies; in checked studies unresolved V genes cover under half, and the rest lacks a known reason. Recorded for this sample are 80,000 or so clones; 70% to 90% of them occurred a single time. Together, the top ten hold approximately 10% of the sample. Material: peripheral blood. The receptors originated from a man in his fifties or sixties with COVID-19, enrolled during active disease.

The CDR3 DNA reads as TGTGCCACCAGCAGTGAGGTCAATCAGCCCCAGCATTTT. Its translation is CATSSEVNQPQHF. J is TRBJ1-5 and V is TRBV15; D gene uncertain. Germline loops: CDR1 LNHNV, CDR2 YYDKDF (reference sequence). This CDR3 spans 13 amino acids. V lost 3 bases to trimming and J lost 3 bases, with 6 bases between them.

This clone was counted once. CDR3 nucleotide sequence: TGTGCCAGCAGCCTTGGACAGGGCGAAAAACTGTTTTTT. Protein product: CASSLGQGEKLFF. The V gene is TRBV3-1 (or the pseudogene TRBV3-2), the J gene TRBJ1-4, with TRBD1 identical over 8 bases. J lost 8 bases, V lost 4 bases, and 3 bases had no gene match. The CDR3 contains 13 residues. Germline CDR1 reads LGHDT; CDR2 reads YNNKEL (reference sequence).

The genes are TRBV7-3 and TRBJ2-2; D call uncertain. Germline lookup yields CDR1 SGHTA and CDR2 FQGTGA. The CDR3 runs 13 residues. V was trimmed by 5 bases and J by 6 bases, leaving 10 bases between them. CDR3 DNA sequence: TGTGCCAGCAGCCCAAATCAGGCCGGGGAGCTGTTTTTT. It specifies CASSPNQAGELFF. Combining the CDR3 with reference TRBV7-3 and TRBJ2-2 gives the whole variable domain GAGVSQTPSNKVTEKGKYVELRCDPISGHTALYWYRQSLGQGPEFLIYFQGTGAADDSGLPNDRFFAVRPEGSVSTLKIQRTERGDSAVYLCASSPNQAGELFFGEGSRLTVL.